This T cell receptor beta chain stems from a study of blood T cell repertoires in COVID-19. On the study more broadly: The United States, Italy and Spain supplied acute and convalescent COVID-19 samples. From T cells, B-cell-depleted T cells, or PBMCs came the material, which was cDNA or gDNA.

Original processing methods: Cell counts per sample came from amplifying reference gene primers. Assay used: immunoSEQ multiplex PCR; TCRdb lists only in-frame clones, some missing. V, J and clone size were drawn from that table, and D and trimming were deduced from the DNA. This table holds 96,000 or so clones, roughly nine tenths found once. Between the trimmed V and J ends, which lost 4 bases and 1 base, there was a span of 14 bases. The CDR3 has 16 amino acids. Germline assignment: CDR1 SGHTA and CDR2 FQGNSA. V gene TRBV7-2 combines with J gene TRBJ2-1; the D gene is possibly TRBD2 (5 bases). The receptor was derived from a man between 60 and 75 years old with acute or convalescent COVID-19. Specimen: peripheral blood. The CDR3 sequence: CASSSTPPGSYNEQFF. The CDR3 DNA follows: TGTGCCAGCAGCTCGACTCCTCCGGGGTCCTACAATGAGCAGTTCTTC.